Listed here is a single T cell receptor (beta chain). Antigen unknown. The entry originates in a study of T cells in Graves' hyperthyroidism and ophthalmopathy. Regarding the study as a whole: A median around 6 months before onset, the model predicted ophthalmopathy. Most thyroid clonotypes that were expanded above 0.001 also turned up in blood.

RNA transcripts yielded amplified TCR beta CDR3 regions. In the first-round RT-PCR of the TCR CDR3, the HTBI primer set was used. TCRdb passed the multiplex PCR reads through MiXCR, listing each CDR3 protein once. The sample records 350,000 or so distinct CDR3 sequences, approximately 17% being singletons. The CDR3 has 15 amino acids. V was trimmed by 3 bases and J by 3 bases, leaving 13 bases between them. The germline V gene encodes CDR1 SEHNR and CDR2 FQNEAQ (reference sequence). Uncontrolled infection, other autoimmune disease, pregnancy or lactation led to exclusion. Out of over 7.5 ml of fresh peripheral blood came the PBMCs.

This clonotype originated in a woman in her twenties or thirties with Graves' hyperthyroidism that later progressed to Graves' ophthalmopathy. The chain joins TRBV7-9 to TRBJ2-3; D might be TRBD2 (6 bases). The sequenced sample was blood. CDR3 DNA sequence: TGTGCCAGCAGCTTCCGGGGGTATGGGACAGATACGCAGTATTTT. Protein sequence: CASSFRGYGTDTQYF.